This paragraph covers one T cell receptor beta chain sequence. The target antigen is unknown. UMI-labeled 5' RACE yielded the TRB cDNA libraries. TCRdb reprocessed the 5' RACE reads and keeps a single row for each CDR3 protein, giving no DNA. The sample features about 40,000 distinct CDR3 sequences, with less than 9.5% in its top ten. The CDR3 is made up of 13 amino acids. Germline loops: CDR1 LGHNA, CDR2 YSLEER. The sample belongs to a study of CXCR3-negative and CXCR3-positive naive CD8 T cells. Study overall: A total of 120 million to 150 million TRB reads was generated, with about 1.5 +/- 0.3 million per library. General study results and limits: Comparably high diversity marked both naive subsets, whereas memory CD8+ cells had much lower diversity. TRBV-TRBJ usage matched between naive CXCR3-negative and CXCR3-positive cells but not between memory cells. TCR interaction strength was inferred from TRB CDR3 physicochemistry, as CD5 matched across naive subsets.

Sequenced material: memory CD8+ T cells from blood. V gene TRBV4-3 combines with J gene TRBJ2-5; there is no DNA to check the TCRdb D call of TRBD1. The sequence was obtained from a human donor in good health. Some clones in this sample may be carry-over from other donors' samples. The CDR3 is CASSQNRDETQYF.